This T cell receptor (beta chain) is drawn from a study of a mutant IDH1 vaccine in newly diagnosed glioma. About this clone itself: Its antigen remains unidentified.

The CDR3 loop spans 14 amino acids. Germline CDR1 is LGHNA and CDR2 is YSLEER. V shed 4 bases, J shed 3 bases, and the junction held 1 base outside the gene matches. Time point reported: week 47, end of study. All doses held 300 ug of mutant IDH1 20-mer peptide, with topical imiquimod. Here immunoSEQ multiplex PCR was the method, and the copy in TCRdb shows in-frame clones only, minus some. The repertoire has roughly 86,000 clones, about 81% of them found once; the top ten carry about 5.7%. The origin of this receptor is a man between 40 and 49 years old with glioma. The source was PBMCs, collected from a glioma patient whose treatment included an IDH1 peptide vaccine. V is TRBV4-3 and J is TRBJ1-2, with 11 nucleotides matching TRBD1. The CDR3 loop is CASSRDRGDYGYTF. The CDR3 DNA sequence: TGCGCCAGCAGCCGGGACAGGGGGGACTATGGCTACACCTTC.